This T cell receptor (beta chain) was captured by sequencing in a study of regulatory T cells in long-lasting Graves disease. Of note for this clonotype: No antigen is known for it. A read error likely explains this, since a far larger clone differs by one base. Because it lacks the conserved phenylalanine or tryptophan at the end, this CDR3 is likely a read error.

Time point meaning: newly diagnosed GD, antithyroid drugs for less than 3 months. There was RNA extracted from PBMCs, and the TCR library was made from it. The CDR3 has 15 amino acids. Trimming stripped 6 bases from V and 6 bases from J, with 17 bases between. Germline CDR1 reads SGHAT; CDR2 reads FQNNGV. Notes on the study in general: Under persistent disease, TRBV28, TRBJ1-2 and TRBJ2-5 were used preferentially.

Assembly of TCR beta libraries relied on iRepertoire HTBI primers together with Arm-PCR of CDR3 regions. TCRdb used MiXCR to reprocess the multiplex PCR reads, holding one entry per CDR3 protein. The sample comprises hundreds of thousands of distinct CDR3 sequences, 15% of which are singletons, and over 7% rests with the top ten. A further study also used this sample, focusing on T cells in Graves' hyperthyroidism and ophthalmopathy. Per that paper: In blood, most of the thyroid clonotypes expanded above 0.001 were also present.

The source material was peripheral blood mononuclear cells (PBMCs), sampled at new diagnosis, from a patient treated with antithyroid drugs. This sequence originates from a woman in her forties with Graves disease. The chain employs TRBV11-2 and TRBJ2-2, with D unresolved. The CDR3 DNA reads TGTGCCAGCAGTGAAAATTATTTGAGCGCCGGGGAGCTGTTTCTT. Amino acid sequence: CASSENYLSAGELFL.